These T cell receptor beta chains were read from a single sample in a study of CD8 T cells in ankylosing spondylitis. From the 5' RACE reads, TCRdb called clonotypes with MiXCR, one entry per CDR3 protein. Found here are roughly 670,000 distinct CDR3 sequences, 15% to 20% of them singletons; the top ten hold under 20%. The sequencing input was blood, either unsorted or a sorted T cell fraction (not recorded which). The receptors here all came from a male donor with ankylosing spondylitis. CDR3s include the opening cysteine and the closing phenylalanine or tryptophan. Each record gives: D gene, clone size, J gene, V gene, CDR3 DNA, CDR3 protein. The D gene is left open where the match is weak. The size entry is marked missing in some rows and otherwise reads once, few, many or a size class.

- few TRBJ2-1 TRBV9 TGTGCCAGCAGCGAGGTGGGGACTCCCGAGACTGGGCAGTTCTTC CASSEVGTPETGQFF
TRBD2 many TRBJ2-3 TRBV29-1 TGCAGCGTTGAGTGGGCGGAACTAGCGATAGATACGCAGTATTTT CSVEWAELAIDTQYF
TRBD1 few TRBJ2-5 TRBV15 TGTGCCACCAGCCCCGGACAGGGGGTCTTTGAGACCCAGTACTTC CATSPGQGVFETQYF
TRBD2 few TRBJ2-5 TRBV5-5 TGTGCCAGCAGCTTCCGACTAGCGGGAGGGCAAGAGACCCAGTACTTC CASSFRLAGGQETQYF
TRBD2 - TRBJ2-5 TRBV5-1 TGCGCCAGCAGCTTCGGGACTAGCGGGAGGGTGCAAGAGACCCAGTACTTC CASSFGTSGRVQETQYF
- - TRBJ2-1 TRBV2 TGTGCCAGCACCGGGACACGGGATGGGGAGCAGTTCTTC CASTGTRDGEQFF
- - TRBJ1-1 TRBV12-3/TRBV12-4 TGTGCCAGCAGTCTCCCCGCCCTTGAAGCTTTCTTT CASSLPALEAFF
TRBD1 few TRBJ2-3 TRBV12-3/TRBV12-4 TGTGCCAGCACCCCAGGGACAGTATGGGATACGCAGTATTTT CASTPGTVWDTQYF
- - TRBJ2-1 TRBV12-3/TRBV12-4 TGTGCCAGCAGTTCAGGACAGTCATCCAATGAGCAGTTCTTC CASSSGQSSNEQFF
TRBD2 few TRBJ2-7 TRBV6-4 TGTGCCAGCCGACTAGCGGGAGGGCCGAGGTTCTCCTACGAGCAGTACTTC CASRLAGGPRFSYEQYF
- few TRBJ2-5 TRBV2 TGTGCCAGCAGTGGAGGAAGGCGACCCCAGGGCGTGGAGACCCAGTACTTC CASSGGRRPQGVETQYF
- - TRBJ2-1 TRBV12-3/TRBV12-4 TGTGCCAGCAGCCTGAACAGGCGCAATGAGCAGTTCTTC CASSLNRRNEQFF
- - TRBJ2-1 TRBV7-9 TGTGCCAGCAGCTTGGGCGAGCCGGGACCCAACAATGAGCAGTTCTTC CASSLGEPGPNNEQFF
TRBD2 few TRBJ2-1 TRBV4-3 TGCGCCAGCAGCCAAGAAATAGCGGGACCCTCCTACAATGAGCAGTTCTTC CASSQEIAGPSYNEQFF
- few TRBJ2-2 TRBV29-1 TGCAGCGTTGAACGGGATACCGGGGAGCTGGTTTTT CSVERDTGELVF
TRBD1 - TRBJ2-3 TRBV5-6 TGTGCCAGCAGCATGGACAGGGCAAATACGCAGTATTTT CASSMDRANTQYF
TRBD1 - TRBJ2-7 TRBV5-5 TGTGCCAGCAGCTTGGGGGACAGGGGATTCCGGGAGCAGTACTTC CASSLGDRGFREQYF
- many TRBJ2-7 TRBV12-3/TRBV12-4 TGTGCCAGCAGTTTTCAGGAACGAATCGGGGAGCAGTACTTC CASSFQERIGEQYF
- few TRBJ1-2 TRBV12-3/TRBV12-4 TGTGCCAGCATGGAACCCTACTATGGCTACACCTTC CASMEPYYGYTF
- - TRBJ1-6 TRBV6-4 TGTGCCAGCAGTGACTCGGCGGATCTAGGTTCACCCCTCCACTTT CASSDSADLGSPLHF
TRBD1 few TRBJ1-1 TRBV7-2 TGTGCCAGCAGCTTGAGACAGGGGGGCCCTGAAGCTTTCTTT CASSLRQGGPEAFF
- few TRBJ1-5 TRBV6-2/TRBV6-3 TGTGCCAGCAGTTACCCTTCCGGGGGAAACAATCAGCCCCAGCATTTT CASSYPSGGNNQPQHF
TRBD2 few TRBJ2-7 TRBV4-2 TGTGCCAGCAGCCAAGCGGTAGCGGGTCCCTCCTACGAGCAGTACTTC CASSQAVAGPSYEQYF
- - TRBJ2-2 TRBV10-3 TGTGCCATCAGTGAGTCCGACTCCGAGGAGCTGTTTTTT CAISESDSEELFF
- - TRBJ2-7 TRBV6-2/TRBV6-3 TGTGCCAGCAGTTACGAGTACAACTACGAGCAGTACTTC CASSYEYNYEQYF
TRBD1 - TRBJ1-4 TRBV11-2 TGTGCCAGCAGCCCGTCCCGGGACAGGGGACGAGGGGAAAAACTGTTTTTT CASSPSRDRGRGEKLFF
TRBD2 - TRBJ2-1 TRBV3-1 TGTGCCAGCAGCCAAGAGACCATAGCGGGAGGGTCCTACAATGAGCAGTTCTTC CASSQETIAGGSYNEQFF
TRBD2 few TRBJ2-5 TRBV3-1 TGTGCCAGCAGCCAAGCGAGGGGAGGGGAGACCCAGTACTTC CASSQARGGETQYF
- few TRBJ2-7 TRBV7-8 TGTGCCAGCAGCTTGGGCAGGGGATTAGACTACGAGCAGTACTTC CASSLGRGLDYEQYF
- - TRBJ2-3 TRBV4-1 TGCGCCAGCAGCCACCAGACAGATACGCAGTATTTT CASSHQTDTQYF
TRBD1 - TRBJ2-1 TRBV20-1 TGCAGTGCTAGAGATCGACAGGGTGGACGTCATGAGCAGTTCTTC CSARDRQGGRHEQFF